This TCR beta chain was retrieved from a study of low-dose radiotherapy and immunotherapy resistance in tumors. Study context: Each patient was administered nivolumab intravenously at 240 mg, which was a flat dose, every two weeks, along with intravenous ipilimumab at 1 mg/kg every six weeks. Each two-week cycle included intravenous cyclophosphamide 200 mg/m2, given one day before radiation and immunotherapy.

V lost 4 bases and J lost 1, with 20 bases in between. The CDR3 sequence is 17 residues long. Germline CDR1 is SGDLS and CDR2 is YYNGEE. Time point denoted: after trial treatment. The treatment here: LDRT plus nivolumab, ipilimumab, low-dose cyclophosphamide and aspirin (RACIN trial). With a constant-region primer and a V-primer adapter, TCRs were subjected to roughly 20 PCR cycles of amplification. TCRdb fed the reads into MiXCR, producing one record per CDR3 protein. The sample includes 40,000 to 65,000 distinct CDR3 sequences, roughly a third of them seen just once. The input for sequencing was PBMCs, taken after low-dose radiotherapy plus immunotherapy. This clonotype was obtained from a male donor with rectosigmoid adenocarcinoma. V usage is TRBV9 and J usage is TRBJ1-2; maybe TRBD1 (6 bases). Here the CDR3 DNA reads TGTGCCAGCAGCCCCCGTTTGCCGACAGGCAATAACTATGGCTACACCTTC. Translation gives CASSPRLPTGNNYGYTF.